This TCR beta chain was identified in a study of blood T cells in healthy people across ages. A second PCR, run for about 7 to 11 cycles, used a sample-barcoded 5' primer plus a J-beta primer mix. Each CDR3 protein gets one entry after TCRdb re-called the 5' RACE reads with MiXCR. This table has over 600,000 distinct CDR3 sequences, 20% to 25% appearing once. V lost 11 bases and J 6 bases, leaving 17 bases between the germline ends. The CDR3 extends over 12 amino acids. The germline V gene has CDR1 MNHNY and CDR2 SVGAGI (reference sequence). Sequenced sample: blood. The TCR comes from a man aged 65 to 85 in good health. This chain links TRBV6-6 with TRBJ2-7; possible D gene TRBD1, 6 bases. CDR3 sequence reads: CACQGTGPEQYF. The CDR3 nucleotides read TGTGCCTGCCAGGGAACAGGGCCCGAGCAGTACTTC.